Presented here are 4 T cell receptor beta chains from one specimen sequenced in a study of human T cells and chemical hapten exposure. A single record per CDR3 protein comes from TCRdb applying MiXCR to the RACE reads. The sample lists about 340,000 distinct CDR3 sequences; 6% to 8.5% were seen once. The time point: patch test 1, 2 weeks after DPC sensitization. Treatment: therapeutic diphenylcyclopropenone sensitization with weekly scalp DPC. Sample: whole blood, taken in connection with sensitization to the hapten diphenylcyclopropenone (DPC). Source of these receptors: a woman aged 18 to 35 with alopecia areata. Some clones in this sample may be carry-over from other donors' samples.

Ten or more counts support this clonotype. The chain recombines TRBV11-3 with TRBJ1-2, with 8 bases fitting TRBD1. The V gene end was trimmed by 5 bases and the J gene end by 4 bases; junction bases not matched to a gene: 6. Germline V gene data show CDR1 as SGHNT and CDR2 as YENEEA. The CDR3 contains 14 residues. This chain's CDR3 is CASSQDRDGYGYTF. CDR3 nucleotide sequence: TGTGCCAGCAGCCAGGACAGGGACGGCTATGGCTACACCTTC.

This clonotype was recorded many times. This chain joins TRBV15 and TRBJ2-5; a weak D match, TRBD2 (6 bases). Germline-derived CDR1 and CDR2 are LNHNV and YYDKDF (reference sequence). This CDR3 comprises 16 residues. Trimming removed 0 bases at V and 2 bases at J, with 13 bases between. DNA for the CDR3: TGTGCCACCAGCAGAGATGGCGGGGCGGGTCAAGAGACCCAGTACTTC. It encodes CATSRDGGAGQETQYF.

This clonotype showed up many times. The chain is built from TRBV29-1 and TRBJ2-3, with D uncertain. The germline V gene encodes CDR1 SQVTM and CDR2 ANQGSEA. The CDR3 consists of 15 residues. V lost 3 bases and J lost 0, with 13 bases in between. This chain's CDR3 is CSVEVGQLSTDTQYF. The CDR3 region has the DNA TGCAGCGTTGAGGTCGGGCAGCTTAGCACAGATACGCAGTATTTT.

The CDR3 spells CASSLLPGQDFNQPQHF. The CDR3 nucleotides read TGTGCCAGCAGTTTACTTCCGGGACAGGATTTCAATCAGCCCCAGCATTTT. V is TRBV6-2 or TRBV6-3 and J is TRBJ1-5; 8 bases align to TRBD1. This CDR3 comprises 17 residues. The germline gives CDR1 MNHEY, CDR2 SVGEGT. V shed 4 bases and J 3 bases; nucleotides not matched to a gene: 11.